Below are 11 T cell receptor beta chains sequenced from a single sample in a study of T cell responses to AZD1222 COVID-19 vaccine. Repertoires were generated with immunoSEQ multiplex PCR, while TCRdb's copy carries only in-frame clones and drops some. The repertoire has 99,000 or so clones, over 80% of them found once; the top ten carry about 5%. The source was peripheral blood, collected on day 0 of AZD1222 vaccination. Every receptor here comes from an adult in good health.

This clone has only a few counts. The chain's CDR3 is CASSLAWLAGTYNEQFF. The DNA for the CDR3 is TGCGCCAGCAGCTTGGCATGGCTAGCGGGGACTTACAATGAGCAGTTCTTC. This sequence joins TRBV5-1 and TRBJ2-1, with 9 bases that match TRBD2. The CDR3 has 17 amino acids. The V gene end was trimmed by 0 bases and the J gene end by 4 bases; junction bases not matched to a gene: 8. Germline V gene lookup returns CDR1 SGHRS and CDR2 YFSETQ.

This CDR3 is CASSPGQGEEQYF. CDR3 nucleotide sequence: TGTGCCAGCAGCCCCGGACAGGGAGAGGAGCAGTACTTC. The chain uses TRBV7-3 and TRBJ2-7, with 8 positions matching TRBD1. V was pared by 5 bases and J by 7 bases, with 7 bases of the junction left unmatched. The length of the CDR3 is 13 residues. Germline V lookup: CDR1 SGHTA, CDR2 FQGTGA.

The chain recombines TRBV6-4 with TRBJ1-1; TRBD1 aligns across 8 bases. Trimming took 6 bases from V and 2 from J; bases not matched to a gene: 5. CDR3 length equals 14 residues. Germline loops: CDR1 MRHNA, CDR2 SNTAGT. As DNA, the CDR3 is TGTGCCAGCAGCCCGACAGGGGCCAACACTGAAGCTTTCTTT. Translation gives CASSPTGANTEAFF.

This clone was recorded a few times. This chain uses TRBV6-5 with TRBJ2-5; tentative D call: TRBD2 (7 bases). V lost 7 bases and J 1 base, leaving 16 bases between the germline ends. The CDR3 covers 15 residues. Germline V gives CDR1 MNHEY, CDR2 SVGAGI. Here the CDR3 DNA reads TGTGCCAGCACCCTGACCCGGGGGGCCCAAGAGACCCAGTACTTC. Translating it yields CASTLTRGAQETQYF.

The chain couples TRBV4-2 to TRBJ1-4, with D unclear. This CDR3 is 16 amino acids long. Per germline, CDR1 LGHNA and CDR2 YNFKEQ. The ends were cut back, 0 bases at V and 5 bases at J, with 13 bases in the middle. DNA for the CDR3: TGTGCCAGCAGCCAAGACTTTCAGGTGGGGAATGAAAAACTGTTTTTT. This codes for CASSQDFQVGNEKLFF.

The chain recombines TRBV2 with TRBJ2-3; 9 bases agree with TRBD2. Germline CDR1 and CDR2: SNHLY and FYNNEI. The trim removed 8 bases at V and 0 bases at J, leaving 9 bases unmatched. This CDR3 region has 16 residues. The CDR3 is CASGRVAGVSTDTQYF. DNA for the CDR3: TGTGCCAGCGGCCGAGTAGCGGGGGTTAGCACAGATACGCAGTATTTT.

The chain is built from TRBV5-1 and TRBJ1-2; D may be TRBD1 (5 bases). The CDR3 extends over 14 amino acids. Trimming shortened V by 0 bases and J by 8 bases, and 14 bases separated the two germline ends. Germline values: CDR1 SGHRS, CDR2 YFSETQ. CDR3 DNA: TGCGCCAGCAGCTTGGCAGAGGGGCAGGGAGGCTACACCTTC. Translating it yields CASSLAEGQGGYTF.

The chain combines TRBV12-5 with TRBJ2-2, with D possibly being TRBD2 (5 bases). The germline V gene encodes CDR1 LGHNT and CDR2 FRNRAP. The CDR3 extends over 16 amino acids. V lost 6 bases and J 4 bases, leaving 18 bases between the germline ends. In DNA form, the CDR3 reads TGTGCTAGTGGCCCTCGGTTGTTTGAGGGCACCGGGGAGCTGTTTTTT. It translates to CASGPRLFEGTGELFF.

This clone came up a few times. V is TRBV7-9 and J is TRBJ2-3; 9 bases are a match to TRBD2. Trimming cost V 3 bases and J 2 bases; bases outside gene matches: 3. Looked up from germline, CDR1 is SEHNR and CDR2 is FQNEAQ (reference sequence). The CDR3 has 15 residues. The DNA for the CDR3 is TGTGCCAGCAGCTTTGGCGGGGGGGCCACAGATACGCAGTATTTT. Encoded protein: CASSFGGGATDTQYF.

CDR3 loop: CASSLPPRDSPLHF. The DNA for the CDR3 is TGTGCCAGCAGCTTGCCCCCTAGGGATTCACCCCTCCACTTT. The chain links TRBV7-8 to TRBJ1-6; D is undetermined. Looked up from germline, CDR1 is SGHVS and CDR2 is FQNEAQ. The CDR3 length is 14 residues. Between the trimmed V and J ends, which lost 3 bases and 8 bases, there was a span of 11 bases.

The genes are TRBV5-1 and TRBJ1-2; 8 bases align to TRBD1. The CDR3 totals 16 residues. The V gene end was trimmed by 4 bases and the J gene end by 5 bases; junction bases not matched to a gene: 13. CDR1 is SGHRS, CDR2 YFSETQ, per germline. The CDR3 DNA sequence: TGCGCCAGCAGCCCAAGGGGAAAACAGGGGGATTATGGCTACACCTTC. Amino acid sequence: CASSPRGKQGDYGYTF.